The present entry profiles one T cell receptor (beta chain) with its context. This sample stems from a study of blood T cell repertoires in COVID-19. Under the authors' procedure: Amplified reference gene primers provided the basis for estimating nucleated cell counts. The data were produced by immunoSEQ multiplex PCR, yet TCRdb's version contains in-frame clones alone and is incomplete. V and J calls and clone size come straight from that table; D and trimming were deduced from the DNA. This table has a few hundred thousand clones, approximately 90% appearing once. CDR1 MGHRA and CDR2 YSYEKL come from the germline V gene. V was shortened by 7 bases and J by 5 bases, with 20 bases between the two germline ends. The CDR3 is 15 residues long.

Sequences were obtained from peripheral blood. V and J are TRBV4-1 and TRBJ1-2; D is possibly TRBD1 (5 bases). This clonotype originated in a woman aged 40 to 50 with acute or convalescent COVID-19. Here the CDR3 reads CASTSPLRGRYGYTF. DNA for the CDR3: TGCGCCAGCACCTCTCCATTGCGGGGGAGGTATGGCTACACCTTC.